A single T cell receptor (beta chain) is shown here with its context. The same CDR3 can be traced to other DNA sequences in this sample. The data were produced by immunoSEQ multiplex PCR, yet TCRdb's version contains in-frame clones alone and is incomplete. The repertoire consists of about 1.9 million clones, with approximately 92% occurring once and the leading ten covering approximately 1.6%. Naive CD8 populations comprised CD45RO-negative cells positively selected for CCR7, excluding terminally differentiated effector memory CD45RA+ cells. This specimen belongs to a study of shared clonotypes between healthy human individuals. The length of the CDR3 is 13 residues. V dropped 5 bases and J dropped 0 bases, with 8 bases sitting between them. CDR1 is MNHEY and CDR2 is SMNVEV in the germline V gene (reference sequence).

This TCR came from a man aged 18 to 29 in good health. Some clones in this sample may be carry-over from other donors' samples. This chain uses TRBV27 with TRBJ2-7, with D uncertain. The sequencing input was naive CD8+ T cells from PBMCs. CDR3 coding DNA: TGTGCCAGCAGTCCCGGAAGCTCCTACGAGCAGTACTTC. This translates into CASSPGSSYEQYF.